A selection of T cell receptor beta chains follows, all from one sample in a study of blood T cell repertoires in COVID-19. Generated by immunoSEQ multiplex PCR, the TCRdb table keeps only in-frame clones and is missing some. The table includes 120,000 to 150,000 clones, roughly 88% detected once. The sample taken for sequencing was peripheral blood. The receptors stem from a man in his sixties with active or convalescent COVID-19. Each CDR3 is given with its conserved first and last residue. Each record gives: CDR3 protein, CDR3 DNA, D gene, clone size, J gene, V gene. A D gene is named only where the DNA matches it firmly. Clone size is not always given. Where it is, it says once, few, many or a class for expanded clones.

CDR3aa: CASSLRTGPYEQYF; CDR3nt: TGTGCCAGCTCCCTCCGGACAGGGCCCTACGAGCAGTACTTC; d_gene: TRBD1; abundance: NA; j_gene: TRBJ2-7; v_gene: TRBV18
CDR3aa: CASRTGGSGANVLTF; CDR3nt: TGTGCCAGCAGGACAGGGGGCTCTGGGGCCAACGTCCTGACTTTC; d_gene: TRBD1; abundance: NA; j_gene: TRBJ2-6; v_gene: TRBV6-5
CDR3aa: CASSLGLAEEFF; CDR3nt: TGTGCCAGCAGCTTGGGACTAGCGGAGGAGTTCTTC; d_gene: TRBD2; abundance: NA; j_gene: TRBJ2-1; v_gene: TRBV7-2
CDR3aa: CASSVSNGAYSGNTIYF; CDR3nt: TGTGCCAGCAGCGTATCAAATGGGGCCTACTCTGGAAACACCATATATTTT; d_gene: NA; abundance: NA; j_gene: TRBJ1-3; v_gene: TRBV9
CDR3aa: CASTPGQGWEPQHF; CDR3nt: TGCGCCAGCACCCCGGGACAGGGGTGGGAGCCCCAGCATTTT; d_gene: TRBD1; abundance: NA; j_gene: TRBJ1-5; v_gene: TRBV4-1
CDR3aa: CASSRGQSGINTEAFF; CDR3nt: TGTGCCAGCAGCCGCGGACAGTCTGGAATAAACACTGAAGCTTTCTTT; d_gene: NA; abundance: NA; j_gene: TRBJ1-1; v_gene: TRBV5-4
CDR3aa: CASSALSGRVYNEQFF; CDR3nt: TGTGCCAGCAGCGCCCTTAGCGGGAGGGTTTACAATGAGCAGTTCTTC; d_gene: TRBD2; abundance: NA; j_gene: TRBJ2-1; v_gene: TRBV9
CDR3aa: CASSSSVGVAYEQYF; CDR3nt: TGTGCCAGCAGTTCCTCCGTTGGAGTTGCCTACGAGCAGTACTTC; d_gene: NA; abundance: NA; j_gene: TRBJ2-7; v_gene: TRBV6-5
CDR3aa: CASTPSGEGGWYGYTF; CDR3nt: TGTGCCAGCACCCCTTCAGGGGAGGGGGGGTGGTATGGCTACACCTTC; d_gene: NA; abundance: NA; j_gene: TRBJ1-2; v_gene: TRBV28
CDR3aa: CASSQGVGTQYF; CDR3nt: TGTGCCAGCAGTCAGGGGGTGGGGACCCAGTACTTC; d_gene: TRBD1; abundance: once; j_gene: TRBJ2-5; v_gene: TRBV6-2/TRBV6-3
CDR3aa: CASSLWREKDTQYF; CDR3nt: TGCGCCAGCAGCTTGTGGCGGGAGAAGGATACGCAGTATTTT; d_gene: TRBD2; abundance: NA; j_gene: TRBJ2-3; v_gene: TRBV5-1
CDR3aa: CASSHPGLLNSPLHF; CDR3nt: TGTGCCAGCAGTCACCCGGGACTCCTTAATTCACCCCTCCACTTT; d_gene: NA; abundance: NA; j_gene: TRBJ1-6; v_gene: TRBV27
CDR3aa: CASSSYTGTGVGSPLHF; CDR3nt: TGTGCCAGCAGCTCATACACGGGGACAGGGGTCGGATCACCCCTCCACTTT; d_gene: TRBD1; abundance: NA; j_gene: TRBJ1-6; v_gene: TRBV7-9
CDR3aa: CASTDRGYSNQPQHF; CDR3nt: TGTGCCAGTACCGACAGGGGCTATAGCAATCAGCCCCAGCATTTT; d_gene: TRBD1; abundance: once; j_gene: TRBJ1-5; v_gene: TRBV19
CDR3aa: CAISPTGQGLNEQFF; CDR3nt: TGTGCCATCAGTCCAACGGGACAGGGACTCAATGAGCAGTTCTTC; d_gene: TRBD1; abundance: NA; j_gene: TRBJ2-1; v_gene: TRBV10-3
CDR3aa: CASSQEGSGMGYNSPLHF; CDR3nt: TGTGCCAGCAGCCAAGAGGGCTCCGGGATGGGATATAATTCACCCCTCCACTTT; d_gene: NA; abundance: NA; j_gene: TRBJ1-6; v_gene: TRBV3-1/TRBV3-2
CDR3aa: CASSQESSGRSREGGELFF; CDR3nt: TGCGCCAGCAGCCAAGAGAGTAGCGGGAGATCCCGAGAAGGCGGGGAGCTGTTTTTT; d_gene: TRBD2; abundance: NA; j_gene: TRBJ2-2; v_gene: TRBV4-1
CDR3aa: CASSPGRLAGAHNEQFF; CDR3nt: TGTGCCAGCAGCCCAGGCCGACTAGCGGGAGCGCACAATGAGCAGTTCTTC; d_gene: TRBD2; abundance: NA; j_gene: TRBJ2-1; v_gene: TRBV9